This is a list of T cell receptor beta chains from one sample in a study of blood T cell repertoires in COVID-19. Assay: immunoSEQ multiplex PCR; the TCRdb copy retains only in-frame clones and omits some. The sample includes about 130,000 clones, under 90% of them seen just once. Sequencing used peripheral blood. The origin of the receptors is a woman in her sixties with acute or convalescent COVID-19. Both conserved end residues are part of each CDR3. D genes are given only for firm matches. Rows give clone size only sometimes, using once, few, many, or a class for an expanded clone.

cdr3_aa cdr3_nt v_call clone_size d_call j_call
CASSPPGISGNTIYF TGTGCCAGCAGCCCCCCCGGTATCTCTGGAAACACCATATATTTT TRBV3-1/TRBV3-2 - - TRBJ1-3
CASSLGTGVNTEAFF TGTGCCAGCAGCTTAGGGACTGGGGTGAACACTGAAGCTTTCTTT TRBV7-9 - - TRBJ1-1
CASRRYSATNEKLFF TGTGCCAGCAGACGGTACAGTGCAACTAATGAAAAACTGTTTTTT TRBV5-5 - - TRBJ1-4
CASSLASSYNSPLHF TGTGCCAGCAGCTTGGCCAGCTCCTATAATTCACCCCTCCACTTT TRBV5-4 - - TRBJ1-6
CATSDGSRGSYEQYF TGTGCCACCAGTGACGGCTCGCGGGGCTCCTACGAGCAGTACTTC TRBV24-1 - - TRBJ2-7
CASSEQGTGGTIYF TGTGCCAGCAGTGAACAGGGGACAGGCGGTACCATATATTTT TRBV6-1 few TRBD1 TRBJ1-3
CASSGTLNEKLFF TGTGCCAGCTCCGGGACATTAAATGAAAAACTGTTTTTT TRBV11-2 - - TRBJ1-4
CASSTGQGTSLNTEAFF TGTGCCAGCAGCACGGGACAGGGGACCTCTCTTAACACTGAAGCTTTCTTT TRBV5-4 - TRBD1 TRBJ1-1
CASRRGQGNSGNTIYF TGTGCCAGCAGGCGGGGGCAGGGAAACTCTGGAAACACCATATATTTT TRBV25-1 once - TRBJ1-3
CASSLRQGPEKLFF TGTGCCAGCAGCTTACGGCAGGGTCCGGAAAAACTGTTTTTT TRBV5-5 once - TRBJ1-4
CASSLGVYGYTF TGTGCCAGCAGCTTAGGCGTATATGGCTACACCTTC TRBV13 - - TRBJ1-2
CASGLWSGGAREQFF TGTGCTAGTGGTTTGTGGAGCGGGGGGGCCCGTGAGCAGTTCTTC TRBV12-5 - TRBD2 TRBJ2-1
CASKTSGGAMDEQFF TGTGCCAGCAAGACTAGCGGGGGGGCAATGGATGAGCAGTTCTTC TRBV27 - TRBD2 TRBJ2-1
CASSVRDYQPQHF TGTGCCAGCAGTGTACGGGACTATCAGCCCCAGCATTTT TRBV2 - - TRBJ1-5
CASSSGQLYGYTF TGTGCCAGCAGTTCCGGACAGCTTTATGGCTACACCTTC TRBV28 once - TRBJ1-2
CASSEREAPNTEAFF TGTGCCAGCTCAGAGAGAGAGGCGCCCAACACTGAAGCTTTCTTT TRBV18 - - TRBJ1-1
CASSRDSRPDGYTF TGTGCCAGCAGCCGGGACAGCCGCCCGGATGGCTACACCTTC TRBV14 - TRBD1 TRBJ1-2
CASSFRTDETQYF TGTGCCAGCAGCTTCCGGACAGACGAGACCCAGTACTTC TRBV7-9 once - TRBJ2-5
CASSSPSSYEQYF TGTGCCAGCAGTTCCCCTTCGTCCTACGAGCAGTACTTC TRBV12-3/TRBV12-4 - - TRBJ2-7
CASSQGTYTGELFF TGTGCCAGTTCGCAGGGTACTTATACCGGGGAGCTGTTTTTT TRBV19 - - TRBJ2-2
CASSPQNEQFF TGTGCCAGCTCACCCCAGAATGAGCAGTTCTTC TRBV18 - - TRBJ2-1
CASRDGGVNTEAFF TGTGCCTCCCGGGACGGGGGAGTAAACACTGAAGCTTTCTTT TRBV10-3 - - TRBJ1-1
CASSGGQGRIEQFF TGTGCCAGTAGTGGGGGACAGGGGCGTATTGAGCAGTTCTTC TRBV19 - TRBD1 TRBJ2-1
CASKPGGTEAFF TGTGCCAGCAAGCCGGGGGGTACTGAAGCTTTCTTT TRBV28 - - TRBJ1-1
CATREGLVQETQYF TGTGCCACTAGGGAGGGGCTGGTTCAAGAGACCCAGTACTTC TRBV10-3 - TRBD2 TRBJ2-5
CASSLALAGGQETQYF TGTGCCAGCAGCTTGGCTCTAGCGGGGGGCCAAGAGACCCAGTACTTC TRBV5-8 - TRBD2 TRBJ2-5
CAWSFRASGGLRGNEQFF TGTGCCTGGAGTTTCCGGGCTAGCGGGGGCCTCCGAGGCAATGAGCAGTTCTTC TRBV30 - TRBD2 TRBJ2-1
CASSLRSQGAGNTIYF TGCGCCAGCAGCTTACGTAGCCAGGGGGCTGGAAACACCATATATTTT TRBV5-1 - TRBD1 TRBJ1-3
CASSNRVFGELFF TGTGCCAGCAGCAACAGGGTTTTCGGGGAGCTGTTTTTT TRBV7-9 once - TRBJ2-2
CASSPRTVFGGELFF TGTGCCAGCAGTCCACGGACAGTTTTTGGCGGGGAGCTGTTTTTT TRBV27 - - TRBJ2-2
CASSETGDYGYTF TGCGCCAGCAGCGAAACAGGGGACTATGGCTACACCTTC TRBV5-1 - TRBD1 TRBJ1-2
CASSQEQGRYGYTF TGTGCCAGCAGCCAAGAGCAGGGAAGGTATGGCTACACCTTC TRBV3-1/TRBV3-2 - - TRBJ1-2
CASSNLGTSGYTF TGTGCCAGCAGCAACCTCGGGACAAGCGGCTACACCTTC TRBV6-2/TRBV6-3 few - TRBJ1-2
CASSSTMNTEAFF TGTGCCAGCTCATCTACGATGAACACTGAAGCTTTCTTT TRBV18 medium-sized - TRBJ1-1
CASSRDMEETQYF TGTGCCAGCAGCCGTGACATGGAAGAGACCCAGTACTTC TRBV7-6 once - TRBJ2-5
CATSPGAREILGNTIYF TGTGCCACCAGCCCCGGAGCCAGGGAAATCCTTGGAAACACCATATATTTT TRBV15 - - TRBJ1-3
CASSLAGGAGNTIYF TGCGCCAGCAGCTTGGCAGGGGGTGCCGGAAACACCATATATTTT TRBV5-1 - TRBD1 TRBJ1-3
CASSHYGRQGSNYGYTF TGTGCCAGCAGCCATTACGGTAGACAGGGCAGTAACTATGGCTACACCTTC TRBV3-1/TRBV3-2 - TRBD1 TRBJ1-2
CASSSYRSTDTQYF TGTGCCAGCAGTTCTTACAGGAGCACAGATACGCAGTATTTT TRBV6-5 - - TRBJ2-3
CASSILINQPQHF TGTGCCAGTAGTATCCTTATAAATCAGCCCCAGCATTTT TRBV19 - - TRBJ1-5
CASSSQGLGETQYF TGTGCCAGCAGTTCCCAGGGACTCGGAGAGACCCAGTACTTC TRBV6-5 - - TRBJ2-5
CASGVGRRLPRETQYF TGTGCCAGCGGGGTGGGGCGGCGTCTCCCAAGGGAGACCCAGTACTTC TRBV28 - - TRBJ2-5
CASSDFYDGYTF TGTGCCAGCTCGGACTTTTACGATGGCTACACCTTC TRBV6-5 few - TRBJ1-2